One sample yielded the 3 T cell receptor beta chains listed below, sequenced in a study of vaccination and CD4 T cells after COVID-19. For these receptors, no antigen is known. With the Oncomine TCR Beta short-read assay, DNA from cultured CD4+ T cells was sequenced. TCRdb redid the calling of the PCR reads with MiXCR, one entry per CDR3 protein. Of roughly 6,100 distinct CDR3 sequences detected, 40% to 45% appear once; the ten largest clones hold 35% to 45%. Treatment defined: roughly 10-day PBMC culture with coronavirus spike peptide pools or control peptides (ViraFEST assay). Investigators obtained the unexposed donor's CD4+ T cells before the COVID-19 pandemic (2011-2018). The sample was CD4+ T cells from blood, cultured in vitro. Receptors were obtained from a human donor in good health.

The sample holds a few counts of this clonotype. V usage is TRBV6-1 and J usage is TRBJ2-7; D is undetermined. CDR1 and CDR2 from the germline V gene are MNHNS and SASEGT. With 8 bases removed from V and 2 bases from J, the gap between germline ends came to 13 bases. The CDR3 spans 13 residues. CDR3 sequence: CASVRSRTYEQYF. The CDR3 bases are TGTGCCAGCGTTCGGTCGAGAACCTACGAGCAGTACTTC.

This clonotype has a single count. J is TRBJ2-7 and V is TRBV7-9, with a weak D call TRBD1 (5 bases). V dropped 6 bases and J dropped 3 bases, with 9 bases sitting between them. This CDR3 has 12 residues. Germline V gives CDR1 SEHNR, CDR2 FQNEAQ (reference sequence). CDR3 region: CASSFDSYEQYF. DNA of the CDR3: TGTGCCAGCAGTTTTGACAGCTACGAGCAGTACTTC.

This clonotype ranks as medium-sized. This chain connects TRBV27 to TRBJ1-5; no definite D call. Germline-derived CDR1 and CDR2 are MNHEY and SMNVEV (reference sequence). Between the trimmed V and J ends, which lost 7 bases and 0 bases, there was a span of 13 bases. CDR3 length: 15 residues. The CDR3 DNA follows: TGTGCCAGCACACCCGAGGGCTATAGCAATCAGCCCCAGCATTTT. It yields the protein CASTPEGYSNQPQHF.